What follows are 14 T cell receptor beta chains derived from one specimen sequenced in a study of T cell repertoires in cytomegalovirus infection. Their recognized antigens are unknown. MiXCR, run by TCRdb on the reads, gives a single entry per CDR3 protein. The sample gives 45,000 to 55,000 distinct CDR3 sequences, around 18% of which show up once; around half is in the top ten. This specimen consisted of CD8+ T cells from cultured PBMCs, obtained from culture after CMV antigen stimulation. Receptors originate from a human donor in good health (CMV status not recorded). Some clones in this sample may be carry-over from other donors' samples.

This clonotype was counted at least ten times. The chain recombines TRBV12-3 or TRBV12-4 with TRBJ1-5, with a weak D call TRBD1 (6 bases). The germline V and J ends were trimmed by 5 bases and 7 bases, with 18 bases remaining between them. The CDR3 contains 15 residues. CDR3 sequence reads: CASSRPGPGGQPQHF. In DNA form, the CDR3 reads TGTGCCAGCAGTCGTCCGGGGCCCGGGGGCCAGCCCCAGCATTTT.

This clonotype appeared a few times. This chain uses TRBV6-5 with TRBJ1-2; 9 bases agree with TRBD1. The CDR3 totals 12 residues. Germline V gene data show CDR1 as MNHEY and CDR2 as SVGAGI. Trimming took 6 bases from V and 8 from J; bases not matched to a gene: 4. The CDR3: CASRQGARGYTF. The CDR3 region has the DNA TGTGCCAGCAGACAGGGGGCGCGAGGCTACACCTTC.

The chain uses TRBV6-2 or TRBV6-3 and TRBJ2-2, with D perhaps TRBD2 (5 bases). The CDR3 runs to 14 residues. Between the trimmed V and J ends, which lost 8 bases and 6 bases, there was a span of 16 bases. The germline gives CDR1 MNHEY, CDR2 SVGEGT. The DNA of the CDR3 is TGTGCCAGCGGAGAGTGGGGAGACTCCGGGGAGCTGTTTTTT. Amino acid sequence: CASGEWGDSGELFF.

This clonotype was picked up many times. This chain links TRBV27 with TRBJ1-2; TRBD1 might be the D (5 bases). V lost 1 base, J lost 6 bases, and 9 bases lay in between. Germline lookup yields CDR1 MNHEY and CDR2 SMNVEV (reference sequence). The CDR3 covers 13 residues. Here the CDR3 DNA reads TGTGCCAGCAGTTTATTCGGGGGGGATGGCTACACCTTC. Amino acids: CASSLFGGDGYTF.

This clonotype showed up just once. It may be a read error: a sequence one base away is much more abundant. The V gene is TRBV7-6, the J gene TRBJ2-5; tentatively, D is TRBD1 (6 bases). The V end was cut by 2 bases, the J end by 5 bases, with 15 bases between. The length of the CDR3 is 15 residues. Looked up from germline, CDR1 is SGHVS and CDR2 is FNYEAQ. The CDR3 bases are TGTGCCAGCAGCTTAATTAACCCCCAGGGGGAGACCCAGTACTTC. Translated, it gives CASSLINPQGETQYF.

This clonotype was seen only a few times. The CDR3 loop is CASSPSGQGAGNTIYF. CDR3 coding DNA: TGTGCCAGCAGCCCCTCCGGACAGGGGGCCGGAAACACCATATATTTT. V and J are TRBV27 and TRBJ1-3, with 11 bases lining up with TRBD1. The CDR3 extends over 16 amino acids. The germline CDR1 and CDR2 sequences are MNHEY and SMNVEV (reference sequence). V was pared by 6 bases and J by 4 bases, with 8 bases of the junction left unmatched.

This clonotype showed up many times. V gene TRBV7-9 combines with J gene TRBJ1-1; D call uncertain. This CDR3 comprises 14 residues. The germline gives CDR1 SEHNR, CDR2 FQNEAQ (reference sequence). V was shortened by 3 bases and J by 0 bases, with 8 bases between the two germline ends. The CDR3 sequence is CASSFSDLNTEAFF. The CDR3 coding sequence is TGTGCCAGCAGCTTTTCTGATTTGAACACTGAAGCTTTCTTT.

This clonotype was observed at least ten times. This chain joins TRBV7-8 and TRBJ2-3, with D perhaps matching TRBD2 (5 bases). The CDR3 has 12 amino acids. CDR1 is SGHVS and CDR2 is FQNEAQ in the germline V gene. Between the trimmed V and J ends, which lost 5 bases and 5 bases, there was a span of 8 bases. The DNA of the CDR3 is TGTGCCAGCAGCCCCCGGGAAGATACGCAGTATTTT. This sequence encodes CASSPREDTQYF.

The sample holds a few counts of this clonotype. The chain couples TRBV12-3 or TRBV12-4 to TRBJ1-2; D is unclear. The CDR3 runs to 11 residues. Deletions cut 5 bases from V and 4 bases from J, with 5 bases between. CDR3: CASSPIYGYTF. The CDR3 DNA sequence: TGTGCCAGCAGTCCGATCTATGGCTACACCTTC.

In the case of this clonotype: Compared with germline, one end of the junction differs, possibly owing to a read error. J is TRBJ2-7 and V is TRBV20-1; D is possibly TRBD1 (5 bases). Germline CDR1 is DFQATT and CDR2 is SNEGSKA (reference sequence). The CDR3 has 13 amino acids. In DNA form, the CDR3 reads TGCAGTGTTAGACTGCCAGGGAACTACGAGCAGTACTTC. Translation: CSVRLPGNYEQYF.

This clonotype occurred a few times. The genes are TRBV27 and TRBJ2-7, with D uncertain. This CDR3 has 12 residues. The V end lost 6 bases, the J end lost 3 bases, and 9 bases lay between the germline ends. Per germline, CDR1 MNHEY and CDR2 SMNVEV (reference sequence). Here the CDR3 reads CASRGFNYEQYF. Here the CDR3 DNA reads TGTGCCAGCAGGGGTTTTAACTACGAGCAGTACTTC.

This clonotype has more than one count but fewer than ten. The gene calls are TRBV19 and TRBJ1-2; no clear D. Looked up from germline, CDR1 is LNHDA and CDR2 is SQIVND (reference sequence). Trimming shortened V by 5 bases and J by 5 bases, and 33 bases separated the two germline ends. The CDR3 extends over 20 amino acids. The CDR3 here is CASSSRIRMDDGPNPYGYTF. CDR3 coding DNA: TGTGCCAGTAGTTCACGGATCCGGATGGACGACGGACCGAATCCATATGGCTACACCTTC.

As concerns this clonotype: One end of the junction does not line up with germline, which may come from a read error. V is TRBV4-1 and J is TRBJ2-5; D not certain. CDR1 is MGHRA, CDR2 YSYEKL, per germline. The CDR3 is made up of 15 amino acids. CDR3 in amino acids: CASRQDQIAQETQYF. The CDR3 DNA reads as TGCGCCAGCCGCCAAGATCAGATAGCCCAAGAGACCCAGTACTTC.

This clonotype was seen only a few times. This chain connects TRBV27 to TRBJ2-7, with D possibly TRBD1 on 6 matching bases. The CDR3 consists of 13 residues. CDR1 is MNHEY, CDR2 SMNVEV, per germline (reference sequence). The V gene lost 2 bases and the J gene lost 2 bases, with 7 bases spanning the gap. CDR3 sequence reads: CASSLGDTYEQYF. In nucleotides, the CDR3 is TGTGCCAGCAGTTTAGGGGACACCTACGAGCAGTACTTC.